These 18 T cell receptor beta chains were sequenced from one sample in a study of blood T cell repertoires in COVID-19. The protocol was immunoSEQ multiplex PCR, while the TCRdb copy is restricted to in-frame clones and leaves out a portion. The sample shows under 250,000 clones, about 85% of them seen only once. The material sequenced was PBMCs or T cells enriched from blood (not recorded which). These receptors came from a man aged 25-45 years who had recovered from COVID-19.

This chain connects TRBV6-1 to TRBJ1-5, with TRBD1 matching 8 bases. The CDR3 length is 15 residues. Germline V gene lookup returns CDR1 MNHNS and CDR2 SASEGT. V trimming: 2 bases; J trimming: 5 bases; junction bases outside the gene matches: 5. The chain's CDR3 is CASSESGQAYQPQHF. The CDR3 bases are TGTGCCAGCAGTGAATCGGGACAGGCCTATCAGCCCCAGCATTTT.

This clone was seen a single time. CDR3 residues: CASSLGGYNTIYF. The DNA for the CDR3 is TGCGCCAGCAGCTTGGGAGGGTACAACACCATATATTTT. The chain links TRBV5-1 to TRBJ1-3; D not certain. Trimming took off 0 bases at V and 7 bases at J, with 8 bases between the two ends. This CDR3 comprises 13 residues. Germline V gives CDR1 SGHRS, CDR2 YFSETQ. The full variable domain, completed using reference TRBV5-1 and TRBJ1-3, is KAGVTQTPRYLIKTRGQQVTLSCSPISGHRSVSWYQQTPGQGLQFLFEYFSETQRNKGNFPGRFSGRQFSNSRSEMNVSTLELGDSALYLCASSLGGYNTIYFGEGSWLTVV.

The chain employs TRBV11-2 and TRBJ1-5; 7 bases align to TRBD1. V lost 5 bases to trimming and J lost 4 bases; unmatched junction nucleotides: 8. Germline CDR1 SGHAT, CDR2 FQNNGV. This CDR3 has 15 amino acids. The CDR3 region is CASSPRQGRNQPQHF. The CDR3 DNA reads as TGTGCCAGCAGCCCACGACAGGGTCGGAATCAGCCCCAGCATTTT.

The chain recombines TRBV29-1 with TRBJ2-2; D perhaps matches TRBD2 (5 bases). Germline V CDR1 and CDR2: SQVTM, ANQGSEA. The V and J ends lost 5 bases and 6 bases respectively, with 16 bases between them. This CDR3 has 14 amino acids. CDR3: CSVCFSWEPGELFF. Written as DNA, the CDR3 is TGCAGCGTTTGCTTTTCTTGGGAGCCCGGGGAGCTGTTTTTT.

This chain uses TRBV30 with TRBJ1-5; 9 bases agree with TRBD1. The germline CDR1 and CDR2 sequences are GTSNPN and SVGIG (reference sequence). The CDR3 loop spans 17 amino acids. Trimming removed 1 base from V and 7 bases from J; junction bases left unmatched: 14. The CDR3 spells CAWSASGTGLGRQPQHF. The CDR3 nucleotides read TGTGCCTGGAGTGCCTCCGGGACAGGGCTGGGGAGGCAGCCCCAGCATTTT. Based on the CDR3 plus reference TRBV30 and TRBJ1-5, the full variable domain is SQTIHQWPATLVQPVGSPLSLECTVEGTSNPNLYWYRQAAGRGLQLLFYSVGIGQISSEVPQNLSASRPQDRQFILSSKKLLLSDSGFYLCAWSASGTGLGRQPQHFGDGTRLSIL.

The chain has TRBV4-1 and TRBJ2-5, with 10 bases aligning to TRBD2. The CDR3 is made up of 16 amino acids. The germline V gene has CDR1 MGHRA and CDR2 YSYEKL. V lost 0 bases and J lost 6; bases outside the gene matches: 7. The CDR3 region is CASSQDLVSGRKTQYF. The CDR3 nucleotides are TGCGCCAGCAGCCAAGATCTGGTTAGCGGGAGGAAGACCCAGTACTTC.

This clone was detected only once. This rearrangement joins TRBV5-1 to TRBJ1-1; 7 bases are shared with TRBD1. This CDR3 comprises 15 residues. CDR1 and CDR2 (germline): SGHRS, YFSETQ. Trimming at V came to 1 base and at J to 3 bases, leaving 6 bases not matched to a gene. The CDR3 DNA reads as TGCGCCAGCAGCTTGACAGGGGCGGGCGACACTGAAGCTTTCTTT. Translation gives CASSLTGAGDTEAFF. The whole variable domain, filled in from reference TRBV5-1 and TRBJ1-1, reads KAGVTQTPRYLIKTRGQQVTLSCSPISGHRSVSWYQQTPGQGLQFLFEYFSETQRNKGNFPGRFSGRQFSNSRSEMNVSTLELGDSALYLCASSLTGAGDTEAFFGQGTRLTVV.

As to this clone: Germline and junction disagree at one end, which may indicate a read error. For the CDR3, the DNA is TGTGCTAGCAGCTTTGGGAGGGCGGCTGGACGTTCACCCCTCCACTTT. It codes for CASSFGRAAGRSPLHF. The rearrangement uses TRBV7-7 and TRBJ1-6; D is unclear. CDR1 and CDR2 from the germline V gene are SSHAT and FNYEAQ (reference sequence). The CDR3 totals 16 residues.

This rearrangement joins TRBV19 to TRBJ1-5, with 10 bases that match TRBD1. The junction had 4 bases not matched to a gene; V was cut back by 5 bases and J by 0 bases. From germline, CDR1 is LNHDA and CDR2 SQIVND (reference sequence). The length of the CDR3 is 16 residues. The chain's CDR3 is CASSDRGLYSNQPQHF. For the CDR3, the DNA is TGTGCCAGTAGTGACAGGGGGCTTTATAGCAATCAGCCCCAGCATTTT. Full variable domain (rest looked up from reference TRBV19 and TRBJ1-5): DGGITQSPKYLFRKEGQNVTLSCEQNLNHDAMYWYRQDPGQGLRLIYYSQIVNDFQKGDIAEGYSVSREKKESFPLTVTSAQKNPTAFYLCASSDRGLYSNQPQHFGDGTRLSIL.

The genes are TRBV5-3 and TRBJ1-1; D gene unclear. TRBV5-3 is classed as an ORF, of uncertain function. The CDR3 has 11 residues. CDR3 coding DNA: TGTTTTATCGTAGGCGACTCTGAAGCTTTCTTT. It translates to CFIVGDSEAFF.

This chain links TRBV28 with TRBJ1-2, with a tentative D call TRBD1 (5 bases). Germline V gene data show CDR1 as MDHEN and CDR2 as SYDVKM. The length of the CDR3 is 12 residues. The V gene lost 8 bases and the J gene lost 6 bases, with 13 bases spanning the gap. Here the CDR3 DNA reads TGTGCCAGCCACCCCCGGGGGGATGGCTACACCTTC. Translated, it gives CASHPRGDGYTF.

CDR3 DNA sequence: TGTGCCAGCATGGAGGGTGAGAACACTGAAGCTTTCTTT. Its protein product is CASMEGENTEAFF. The rearrangement uses TRBV7-6 and TRBJ1-1; D remains ambiguous. Germline values: CDR1 SGHVS, CDR2 FNYEAQ. V was cut by 7 bases and J by 1 base, with 10 bases left in between. CDR3 length equals 13 residues.

The chain employs TRBV28 and TRBJ2-2, with D perhaps matching TRBD2 (5 bases). CDR1 is MDHEN, CDR2 SYDVKM, per germline. Trimming removed 3 bases from V and 2 bases from J, with 10 bases in between. This CDR3 is 15 amino acids long. This chain's CDR3 is CASSLGGSNTGELFF. The CDR3 DNA reads TGTGCCAGCAGTTTGGGCGGGTCCAACACCGGGGAGCTGTTTTTT.

The chain links TRBV4-3 to TRBJ2-3, with 7 bases matching TRBD1. CDR3 length: 12 residues. Germline V lookup: CDR1 LGHNA, CDR2 YSLEER. Trimming removed 11 bases from V and 5 bases from J; junction bases left unmatched: 7. The CDR3, as DNA: TGCGCCGAACCAGGGGGAAGAGATACGCAGTATTTT. As protein: CAEPGGRDTQYF.

The chain carries TRBV7-9 and TRBJ1-1; TRBD1 matches 8 bases. The CDR3 totals 14 residues. Germline V CDR1 and CDR2: SEHNR, FQNEAQ (reference sequence). With 5 bases clipped from V and 1 base from J, the junction kept 3 bases outside the gene matches. The CDR3 DNA reads as TGTGCCAGCAGCCGTGGACAGGGGAACACTGAAGCTTTCTTT. It specifies CASSRGQGNTEAFF.

CDR3: CASSLDPDYGYTF. CDR3 coding DNA: TGTGCCAGCAGCTTAGATCCAGACTATGGCTACACCTTC. The V and J genes are TRBV7-2 and TRBJ1-2; D is undetermined. Germline assignment: CDR1 SGHTA and CDR2 FQGNSA. The CDR3 contains 13 residues. V lost 1 base to trimming and J lost 3 bases, with 6 bases between them.

This rearrangement joins TRBV13 to TRBJ1-2, with D tentatively TRBD1 (5 bases). CDR3 length: 13 amino acids. V shed 0 bases and J shed 6 bases, with 8 bases lying between them. The germline V gene encodes CDR1 PRHDT and CDR2 FYEKMQ (reference sequence). CDR3 DNA sequence: TGTGCCAGCAGCTTAGGGGACAACAATGGCTACACCTTC. Its protein is CASSLGDNNGYTF.

This chain uses TRBV6-1 with TRBJ2-7; TRBD2 is a possible D gene (7 bases). Looked up from germline, CDR1 is MNHNS and CDR2 is SASEGT. Between the trimmed V and J ends, which lost 1 base and 0 bases, there was a span of 13 bases. The CDR3 is made up of 16 amino acids. CDR3: CASSEGGGDFSYEQYF. CDR3 bases: TGTGCCAGCAGTGAAGGAGGGGGGGACTTCTCCTACGAGCAGTACTTC.